This TCR beta chain was documented in a study of beta chain features in type 1 diabetes (dated by TCRdb to 2017 to 2018). For context, the study as a whole: No differences in mean age, gender distribution, total cell number or subset yield were found between patients and healthy donors. A total of approximately 110,000,000 sorted cells were examined across all samples, and a strong correlation was observed between cell number per subset and RNA yield. The study compared the TCRB repertoires of sorted circulating CD4+ T cell subsets in recently diagnosed type 1 diabetes patients with those in matched healthy donors. Whereas all 28 donors provided naive and central memory subsets, regulatory and stem cell-like memory subsets were isolated from just 8 patients and roughly eight healthy donors.

The germline V gene supplies CDR1 LGHNA and CDR2 YSLEER. The CDR3 covers 18 residues, taking in both the cysteine and the phenylalanine. The entry retains the CDR3 DNA only, 54 bases that are in frame from base 1. The germline V and J ends show losses of 1 base and 4 bases respectively, and no gene match explains 11 bases of the junction. From each donor, a single peripheral blood sample of approximately 110 mL on average was drawn into heparinised tubes. Naive, central memory, regulatory and stem cell-like memory CD4+ T cells were sorted on a BD FACSAria II using a panel including CD45RO, CCR7, CD25, CD127, CD95 and CD27. Every sorted population had a purity above 98%. PBMCs were isolated right away by Lymphoprep density gradient centrifugation and were stained directly, without culture. Samples were stained and sorted in pairs, with one healthy donor and one patient per experiment, so that batch effects were minimized.

The study at large found these results: Sequencing cDNA rather than genomic DNA could over-represent highly expressing activated cells, although activation and CD3 levels did not differ between groups. Naive, central memory and regulatory TCRB repertoires appeared more similar among patients than among healthy donors. Shorter templates might have been favored by PCR, but patient and control samples were amplified and corrected together, so both groups would have been affected equally by any skew. Only small numbers of individuals were included in the HLA sub-analyses, which left unresolved whether HLA type had any influence on TCRB rearrangement. In all four CD4+ subsets, TCRB CDR3 length was moderately but significantly shorter in type 1 diabetes patients. At VDJ recombination sites, patients with type 1 diabetes made fewer insertions and deleted more nucleotides, a pattern implying thymic rearrangement abnormalities.

The entire amount of isolated RNA was reverse transcribed using the High Capacity cDNA Reverse Transcription Kit, so the sequenced TCRB transcripts were expressed ones. Deep immunoSEQ sequencing was performed on naive, central memory and regulatory T cell samples, with an average of approximately 4 million total reads per sample. Sorted cells were lysed in RLT buffer, and RNA was extracted using DNase-treated RNeasy Micro or Mini kits according to cell number. Each cell subset was processed separately to prevent cross-contamination, with patient and healthy donor samples processed together. The immunoSEQ multiplex PCR was used to amplify TCRB sequences from cDNA, generating 87-bp fragments that spanned the CDR3 region. Sequencing of the amplicons was performed on the Illumina HiSeq platform. The study's processing was this. PCR bias was computationally corrected using synthetic template baselines, reads within Hamming distance 2 were collapsed, and singletons that could not be merged were discarded. Reads were aligned to IMGT to assign V, D and J genes, CDR3 length, and insertions or deletions at six rearrangement sites. Within each subset, clonotype counts were normalized to the number of sorted cells before true diversity and Gini coefficients were calculated with the tcR R package. The overlap coefficient, calculated on TCRB nucleotide sequences, was used to measure repertoire sharing. Out-of-frame TCRB sequences from naive cells were analyzed to stand in for the pre-selection repertoire. The table comes from immuneACCESS by way of TCRdb, which keeps in-frame sequences with V and J called. Part of the clones is missing from these tables; in studies checked, under half for an unresolved V gene and the rest for unknown reasons. The DNA gave D and trimming, while V, J and clone size come from that table. This sample holds almost 350,000 clones; about 19% were observed only once. The ten largest clones represent around 0.045% of the sample.

With regard to this clone: Its binding antigen is unknown. Per-base quality was not reported, and no clone a single base away is much larger than it.

The rearrangement joined TRBV4-3 to TRBJ2-3, with 10 central nucleotides matching TRBD2. The sample comprised naive CD4+ T cells from blood. Sample cell subset or site, as interpreted from the label and publication: true naive CD4+ T cells. The TCR was taken from a woman aged 18-35 years in good health. The base sequence is TGCGCCAGCAGCCAAGCCCGGACTAGCGGTGGGATGCCAGATACGCAGTATTTT. This is translated as CASSQARTSGGMPDTQYF.